This T cell receptor beta chain was documented in a study of shared clonotypes between healthy human individuals. About the study: A few men and a couple of women, aged 18 to 49, were donors. Study results and limitations: Only blood underwent sampling, and tissue repertoires likely differ.

With regard to this clone: Its target is unknown.

Looked up from germline, CDR1 is SNHLY and CDR2 is FYNNEI. This CDR3 is 14 amino acids long. Trimming took 6 bases from V and 0 from J, leaving 9 bases between them. Repertoires were generated with immunoSEQ multiplex PCR, while TCRdb's copy carries only in-frame clones and drops some. The sample lists 650,000 to 750,000 clones; approximately 75% were seen once. The donors were all Caucasian adults (living in Nashville, Tennessee). The receptor comes from a woman under 40 in good health. The specimen sequenced was memory CD4+ T cells sorted from blood. As to subset: CD45RA-negative fraction. The chain combines TRBV2 with TRBJ1-5; D remains unclear. The CDR3 bases are TGTGCCAGCAGAGCCGGGATTAGCAATCAGCCCCAGCATTTT. Its protein product is CASRAGISNQPQHF.